This T cell receptor (beta chain) was recovered during a study of shared clonotypes between healthy human individuals. Germline V gives CDR1 SGHRS, CDR2 YFSETQ. This CDR3 has 15 amino acids. V was clipped by 2 bases and J by 6 bases, with 12 bases between them. The healthy adult donors were HIV-negative and reported no recent acute infections or vaccinations. Naive CD4+ cells were CD45RA-selected; the remaining cells were memory. Generated by immunoSEQ multiplex PCR, the TCRdb table keeps only in-frame clones and is missing some. This table holds around 2,000,000 clones, 85% to 95% found once. The material sequenced was naive CD4+ T cells sorted from blood. Stated subset: CD45RA+ positively selected. The sequence was collected from a man aged 18-30 years in good health. This chain links TRBV5-1 with TRBJ1-6; D call uncertain. CDR3 nucleotides: TGCGCCAGCAGCTTTTTCCAGGACCCTAATTCACCCCTCCACTTT. Amino acids: CASSFFQDPNSPLHF.